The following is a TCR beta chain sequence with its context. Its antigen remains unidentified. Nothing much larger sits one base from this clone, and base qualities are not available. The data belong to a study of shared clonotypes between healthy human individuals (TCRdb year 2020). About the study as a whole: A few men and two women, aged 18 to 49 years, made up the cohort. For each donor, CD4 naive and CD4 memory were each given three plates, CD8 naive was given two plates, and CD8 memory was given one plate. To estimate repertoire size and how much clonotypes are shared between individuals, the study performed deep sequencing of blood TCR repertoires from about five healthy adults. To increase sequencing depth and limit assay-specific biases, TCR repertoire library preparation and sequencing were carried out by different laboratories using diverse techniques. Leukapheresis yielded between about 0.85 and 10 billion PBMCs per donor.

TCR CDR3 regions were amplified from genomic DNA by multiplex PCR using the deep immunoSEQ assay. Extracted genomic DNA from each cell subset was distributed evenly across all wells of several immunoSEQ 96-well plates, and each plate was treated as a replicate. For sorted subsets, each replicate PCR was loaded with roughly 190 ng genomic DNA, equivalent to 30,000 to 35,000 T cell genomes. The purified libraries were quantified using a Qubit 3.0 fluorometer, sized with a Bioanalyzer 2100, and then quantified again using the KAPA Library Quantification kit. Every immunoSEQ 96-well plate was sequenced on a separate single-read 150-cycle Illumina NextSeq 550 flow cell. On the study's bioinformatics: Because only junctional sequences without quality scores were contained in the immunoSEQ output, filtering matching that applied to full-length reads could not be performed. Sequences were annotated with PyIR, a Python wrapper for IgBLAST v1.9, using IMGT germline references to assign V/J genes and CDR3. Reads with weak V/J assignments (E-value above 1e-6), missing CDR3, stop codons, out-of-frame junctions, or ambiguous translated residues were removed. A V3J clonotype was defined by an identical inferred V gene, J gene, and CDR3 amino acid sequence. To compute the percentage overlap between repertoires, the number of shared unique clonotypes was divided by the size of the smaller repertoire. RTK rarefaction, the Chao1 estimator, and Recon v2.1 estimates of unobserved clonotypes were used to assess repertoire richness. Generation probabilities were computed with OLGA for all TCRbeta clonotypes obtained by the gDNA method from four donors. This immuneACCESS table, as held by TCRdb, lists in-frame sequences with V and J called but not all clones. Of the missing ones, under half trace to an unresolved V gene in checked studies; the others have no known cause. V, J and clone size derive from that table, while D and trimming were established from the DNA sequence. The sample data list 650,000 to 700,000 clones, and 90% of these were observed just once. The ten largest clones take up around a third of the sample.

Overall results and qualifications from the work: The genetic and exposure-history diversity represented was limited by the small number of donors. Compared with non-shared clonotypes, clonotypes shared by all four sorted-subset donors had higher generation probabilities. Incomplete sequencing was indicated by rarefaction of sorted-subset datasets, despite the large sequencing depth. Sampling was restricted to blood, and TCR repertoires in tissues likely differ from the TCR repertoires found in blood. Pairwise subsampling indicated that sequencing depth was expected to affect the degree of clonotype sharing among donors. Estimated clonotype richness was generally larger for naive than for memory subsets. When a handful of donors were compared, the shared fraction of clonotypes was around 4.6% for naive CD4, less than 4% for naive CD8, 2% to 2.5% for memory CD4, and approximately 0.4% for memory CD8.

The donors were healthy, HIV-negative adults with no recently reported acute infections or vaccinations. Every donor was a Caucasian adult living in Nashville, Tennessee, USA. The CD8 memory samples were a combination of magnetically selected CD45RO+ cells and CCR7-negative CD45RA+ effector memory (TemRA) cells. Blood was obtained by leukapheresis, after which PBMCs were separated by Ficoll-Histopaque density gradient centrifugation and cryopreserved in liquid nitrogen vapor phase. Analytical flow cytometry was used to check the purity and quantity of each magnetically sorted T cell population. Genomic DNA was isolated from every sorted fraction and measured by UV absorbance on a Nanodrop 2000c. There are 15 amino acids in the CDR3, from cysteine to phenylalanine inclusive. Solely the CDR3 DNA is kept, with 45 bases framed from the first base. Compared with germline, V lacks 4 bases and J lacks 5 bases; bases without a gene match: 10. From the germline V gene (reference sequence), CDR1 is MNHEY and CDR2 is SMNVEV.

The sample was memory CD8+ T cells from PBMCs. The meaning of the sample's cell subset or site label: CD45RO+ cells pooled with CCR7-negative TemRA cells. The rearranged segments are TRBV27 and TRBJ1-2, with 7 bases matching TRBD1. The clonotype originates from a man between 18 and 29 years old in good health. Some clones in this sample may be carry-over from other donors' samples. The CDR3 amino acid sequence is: CASSSEGALWYGYTF. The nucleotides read TGTGCCAGCAGTTCCGAGGGGGCGCTTTGGTATGGCTACACCTTC.